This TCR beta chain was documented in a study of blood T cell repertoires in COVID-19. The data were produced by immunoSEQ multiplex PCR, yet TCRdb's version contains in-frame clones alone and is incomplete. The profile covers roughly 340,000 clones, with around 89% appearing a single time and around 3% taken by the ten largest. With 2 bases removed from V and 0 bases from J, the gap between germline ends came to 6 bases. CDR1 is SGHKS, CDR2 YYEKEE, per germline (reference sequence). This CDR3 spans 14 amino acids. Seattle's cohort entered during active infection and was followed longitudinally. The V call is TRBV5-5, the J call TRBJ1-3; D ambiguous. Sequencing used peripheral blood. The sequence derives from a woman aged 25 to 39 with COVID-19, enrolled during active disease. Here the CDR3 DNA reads TGTGCCAGCAGCTTACAAGTCTCTGGAAACACCATATATTTT. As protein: CASSLQVSGNTIYF.